This T cell receptor beta chain was found in a study of PD-1 blockade in classical Hodgkin lymphoma. This table comes from immunoSEQ multiplex PCR, and its TCRdb copy is limited to in-frame clones, with some not included. The sample shows 66,000 or so clones, over 70% of them seen only once. All patients experienced relapse after autologous stem cell transplantation, and brentuximab vedotin exposure was variable. Losses at the gene ends were 3 bases for V and 6 bases for J; bases not matched to a gene: 3. The CDR3 has 13 amino acids. Germline loops: CDR1 MNHEY, CDR2 SVGAGI. The source is a human donor with classical Hodgkin lymphoma. Source: peripheral blood mononuclear cells (PBMCs), taken before the second cycle of nivolumab. V is TRBV6-5 and J is TRBJ2-7; 9 nucleotides agree with TRBD1. This CDR3 is CASSYDRGSEQYF. The CDR3 coding sequence is TGTGCCAGCAGTTATGACAGGGGGTCCGAGCAGTACTTC.